The T cell receptor beta chain under discussion was sequenced for a study of blood T cell repertoires in COVID-19. Turning to the study itself: The samples span acute and convalescent COVID-19 from the United States, Italy and Spain.

Per the study methods: The assay estimated nucleated cells by amplifying reference gene primers. This table comes from immunoSEQ multiplex PCR, and its TCRdb copy is limited to in-frame clones, with some not included. V, J and clone size are taken as reported in that table, and D and trimming were inferred from the DNA itself. The sample lists more than 300,000 clones, 65% to 85% seen once, with roughly 1.3% in the top ten. Trimming stripped 3 bases from V and 2 bases from J, with 4 bases between. CDR3 length: 11 residues. The V gene's germline CDR1 is GTSNPN and CDR2 SVGIG (reference sequence). This sequence originates from a woman in her forties or fifties with acute or convalescent COVID-19. The chain carries TRBV30 and TRBJ2-5; D remains unclear. The source material was peripheral blood. The CDR3, as DNA: TGTGCCTGGAGCCCTCAAGAGACCCAGTACTTC. As protein: CAWSPQETQYF.